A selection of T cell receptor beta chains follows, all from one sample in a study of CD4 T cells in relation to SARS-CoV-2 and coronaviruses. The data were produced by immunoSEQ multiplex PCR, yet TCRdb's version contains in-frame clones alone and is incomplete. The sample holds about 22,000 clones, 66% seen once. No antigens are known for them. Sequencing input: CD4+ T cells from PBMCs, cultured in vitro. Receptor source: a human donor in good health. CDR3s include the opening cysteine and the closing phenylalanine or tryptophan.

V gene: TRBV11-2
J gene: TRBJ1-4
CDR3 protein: CASSLASGGYEKLFF

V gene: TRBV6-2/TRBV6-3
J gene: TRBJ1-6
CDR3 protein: CASSYSGQVGSPLHF

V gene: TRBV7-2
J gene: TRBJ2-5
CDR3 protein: CASSPQTSGVETQYF

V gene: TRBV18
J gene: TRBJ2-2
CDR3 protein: CASSPSRAEKELFF

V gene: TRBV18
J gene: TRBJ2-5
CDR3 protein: CASSPLGSKETQYF

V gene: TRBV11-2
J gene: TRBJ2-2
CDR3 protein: CASSFWQNTGELFF

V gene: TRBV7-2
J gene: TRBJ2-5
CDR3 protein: CASSPVLGGQETQYF

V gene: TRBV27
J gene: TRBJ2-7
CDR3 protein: CASSLFAGAGRAYEQYF

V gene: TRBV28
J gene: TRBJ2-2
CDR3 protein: CASSLGQYTGELFF

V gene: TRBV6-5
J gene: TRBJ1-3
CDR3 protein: CASTSRSGNTIYF

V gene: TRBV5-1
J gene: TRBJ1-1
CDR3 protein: CASSLQGRDTEAFF

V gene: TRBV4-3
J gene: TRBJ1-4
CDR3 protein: CASSQNPTVATNEKLFF

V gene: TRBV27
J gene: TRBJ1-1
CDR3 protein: CASSTFLQGNTEAFF

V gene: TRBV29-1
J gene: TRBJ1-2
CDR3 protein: CSVDYSDSGGYTF

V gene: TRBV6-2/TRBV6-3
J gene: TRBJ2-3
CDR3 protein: CASSYTGVVTDTQYF

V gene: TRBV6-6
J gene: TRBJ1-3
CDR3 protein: CASSYGRAGNTIYF

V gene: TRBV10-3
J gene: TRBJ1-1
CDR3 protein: CAISESKGGAMNTEAFF

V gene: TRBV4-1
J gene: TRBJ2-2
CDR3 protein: CASSSSGTGDYGELFF

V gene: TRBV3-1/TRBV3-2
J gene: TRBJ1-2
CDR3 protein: CASSQAAGSNTF

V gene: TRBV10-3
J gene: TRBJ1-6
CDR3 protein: CAIRRSFSDSPLHF

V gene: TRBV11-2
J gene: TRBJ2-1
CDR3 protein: CASSPGPYNEQFF

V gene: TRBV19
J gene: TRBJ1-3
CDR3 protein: CASSITGGTSGNTIYF

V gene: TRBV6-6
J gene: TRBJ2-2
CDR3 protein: CASSGLSTGELFF

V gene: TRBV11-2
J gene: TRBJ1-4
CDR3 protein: CASSLEARGTNEKLFF

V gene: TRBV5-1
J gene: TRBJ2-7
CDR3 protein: CASSPYGGASYEQYF

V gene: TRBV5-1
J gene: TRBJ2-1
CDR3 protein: CASSLEVRSYNEQFF

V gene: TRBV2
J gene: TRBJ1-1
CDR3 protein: CASSEEVNTEAFF

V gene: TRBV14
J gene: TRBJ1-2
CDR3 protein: CASSQGGQNYGYTF

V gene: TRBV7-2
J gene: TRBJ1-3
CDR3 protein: CASSPQGGNTIYF

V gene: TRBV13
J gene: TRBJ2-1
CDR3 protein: CASSLRQVLSYNEQFF

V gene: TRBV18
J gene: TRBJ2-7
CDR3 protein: CASSVSRDSYEQYF

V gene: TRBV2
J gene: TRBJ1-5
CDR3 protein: CASSVGAQRGNQPQHF

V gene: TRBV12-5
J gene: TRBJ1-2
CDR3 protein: CASGLARDRAHYGYTF

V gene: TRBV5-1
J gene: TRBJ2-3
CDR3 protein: CASSRNLWDRGFTDTQYF

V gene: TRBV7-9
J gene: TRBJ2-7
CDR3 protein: CASSPGTGLYEQYF

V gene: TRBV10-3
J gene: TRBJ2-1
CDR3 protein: CAISANFDNNEQFF

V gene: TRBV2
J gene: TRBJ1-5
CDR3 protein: CASRQGIEQPQHF

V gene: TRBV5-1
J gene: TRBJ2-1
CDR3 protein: CASSLGGGGYNEQFF

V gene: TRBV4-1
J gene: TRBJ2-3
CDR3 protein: CASSQGWGRASDTQYF

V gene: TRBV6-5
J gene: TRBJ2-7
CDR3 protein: CASSSGTGSSYEQYF

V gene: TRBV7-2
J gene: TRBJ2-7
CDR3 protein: CASRDSSYEQYF

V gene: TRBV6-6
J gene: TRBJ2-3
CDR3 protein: CASSPWSEMQVGGNVSQYF

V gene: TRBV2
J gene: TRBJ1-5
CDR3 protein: CASRAPGGDQPQHF

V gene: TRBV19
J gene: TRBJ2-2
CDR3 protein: CASSLGLAGEAGELFF

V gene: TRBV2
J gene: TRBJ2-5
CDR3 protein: CASRPRLRETQYF